Listed below are T cell receptor beta chains from one sample, sequenced in a study of blood T cell repertoires in COVID-19. Profiling relied on immunoSEQ multiplex PCR, and the TCRdb table lists in-frame clones only, not all of them. The sample has 120,000 or so clones; around 74% are singletons. The sample taken for sequencing was peripheral blood. The receptors were gathered from a man between 60 and 75 years old with acute or convalescent COVID-19. The CDR3 runs from the conserved cysteine through the conserved F or W. Fields, in order: V gene, J gene, clone size, D gene, CDR3 DNA, CDR3 protein. The D gene is left open where the match is weak. Not all rows give a size; the values are once, few, many and, for expanded clones, a class.

v_call: TRBV2; j_call: TRBJ2-7; clone_size: .; d_call: .; cdr3_nt: TGTGCCAGCAGTGGAGACATTGGTCGTTCCTACGAGCAGTACTTC; cdr3_aa: CASSGDIGRSYEQYF
v_call: TRBV24-1; j_call: TRBJ2-5; clone_size: .; d_call: TRBD1; cdr3_nt: TGTGCCACCAGTTGGTGGACAGGGGGCACGGAGACCCAGTACTTC; cdr3_aa: CATSWWTGGTETQYF
v_call: TRBV2; j_call: TRBJ2-3; clone_size: .; d_call: .; cdr3_nt: TGTGCCAGCAGCTCTGAGCGGGTGAAAGATACGCAGTATTTT; cdr3_aa: CASSSERVKDTQYF
v_call: TRBV5-6; j_call: TRBJ2-7; clone_size: .; d_call: .; cdr3_nt: TGTGCCAGCAGCTACGATCTAGGCTACGAGCAGTACTTC; cdr3_aa: CASSYDLGYEQYF
v_call: TRBV6-6; j_call: TRBJ1-2; clone_size: .; d_call: TRBD1; cdr3_nt: TGTGCCAGCAGTGCCGGGACAGGGAATCTTGGCTACACCTTC; cdr3_aa: CASSAGTGNLGYTF
v_call: TRBV19; j_call: TRBJ2-7; clone_size: .; d_call: TRBD1; cdr3_nt: TGTGCCAGTACGGGACAGAACTACGAGCAGTACTTC; cdr3_aa: CASTGQNYEQYF
v_call: TRBV10-3; j_call: TRBJ2-7; clone_size: few; d_call: TRBD1; cdr3_nt: TGTGCCATCAGTGTCCGGGACAGAAACGAGCAGTACTTC; cdr3_aa: CAISVRDRNEQYF
v_call: TRBV2; j_call: TRBJ2-5; clone_size: .; d_call: TRBD2; cdr3_nt: TGTGCCAGCAGCTCGAGACTAGCGACCCAAGAGACCCAGTACTTC; cdr3_aa: CASSSRLATQETQYF
v_call: TRBV6-5; j_call: TRBJ2-7; clone_size: .; d_call: TRBD2; cdr3_nt: TGTGCCAGTCGGGAGGGACCCTACGAGCAGTACTTC; cdr3_aa: CASREGPYEQYF
v_call: TRBV7-3; j_call: TRBJ2-2; clone_size: .; d_call: .; cdr3_nt: TGTGCCAGCAGCTTAAGTCGGAGAGGCGGGGAGCTGTTTTTT; cdr3_aa: CASSLSRRGGELFF
v_call: TRBV2; j_call: TRBJ2-3; clone_size: .; d_call: TRBD2; cdr3_nt: TGTGCCAGCGTTCTTTGGGGGGGAAGCACAGATACGCAGTATTTT; cdr3_aa: CASVLWGGSTDTQYF
v_call: TRBV24-1; j_call: TRBJ2-7; clone_size: few; d_call: TRBD2; cdr3_nt: TGTGCCACCAGTGTTAGCGGGACCCAGTACGAGCAGTACTTC; cdr3_aa: CATSVSGTQYEQYF